What follows is one TCR beta chain and its context. TCRdb ran MiXCR on the reads and lists one entry per CDR3 protein. The sample lists fewer than 250,000 distinct CDR3 sequences; more than 9% were seen once. The source of the sample is a study of T cell repertoires in cytomegalovirus infection. The clonotype comes from a human donor in good health (CMV status not recorded). Some clones in this sample may be carry-over from other donors' samples. Sequenced input: PBMCs.

The CDR3 DNA reads TGCGCCAGCAGCCAAGTCATTACCGGGACAGGGCCTGCTAATTTTGCGAATAACTATGGCTACACCTTC. Translated, it gives CASSQVITGTGPANFANNYGYTF. The chain joins TRBV4-3 to TRBJ1-2; TRBD1 matches 9 bases. The CDR3 has 23 amino acids. With V trimmed by 1 base and J by 1 base, 25 bases remained unmatched. Germline-derived CDR1 and CDR2 are LGHNA and YSLEER.